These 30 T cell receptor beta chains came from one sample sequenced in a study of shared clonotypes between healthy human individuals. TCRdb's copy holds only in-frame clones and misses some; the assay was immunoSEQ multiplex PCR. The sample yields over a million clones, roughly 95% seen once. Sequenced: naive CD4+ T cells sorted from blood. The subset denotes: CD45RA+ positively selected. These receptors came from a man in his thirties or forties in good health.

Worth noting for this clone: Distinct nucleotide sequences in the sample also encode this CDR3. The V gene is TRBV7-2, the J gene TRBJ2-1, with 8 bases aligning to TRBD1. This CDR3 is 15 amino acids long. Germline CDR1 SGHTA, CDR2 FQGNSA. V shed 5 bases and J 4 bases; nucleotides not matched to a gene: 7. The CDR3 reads CASSPDRGSYNEQFF. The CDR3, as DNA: TGTGCCAGCAGCCCAGACAGGGGCAGTTACAATGAGCAGTTCTTC.

The CDR3 is CASRQGASETQYF. In DNA form, the CDR3 reads TGTGCCAGCAGACAGGGGGCTTCAGAGACCCAGTACTTC. V gene TRBV18 combines with J gene TRBJ2-5, with TRBD1 identical over 10 bases. Germline trimming cut 8 bases from V and 4 bases from J; bases unmatched to any gene: 4. This CDR3 has 13 amino acids. Germline assignment: CDR1 KGHSH and CDR2 LQKENI.

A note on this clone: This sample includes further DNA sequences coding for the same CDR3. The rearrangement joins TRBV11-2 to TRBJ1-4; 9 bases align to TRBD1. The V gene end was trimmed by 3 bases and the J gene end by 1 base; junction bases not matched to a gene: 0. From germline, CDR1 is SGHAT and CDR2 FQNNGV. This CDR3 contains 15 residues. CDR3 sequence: CASSLDRGTNEKLFF. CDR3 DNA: TGTGCCAGCAGCTTGGACAGGGGAACTAATGAAAAACTGTTTTTT.

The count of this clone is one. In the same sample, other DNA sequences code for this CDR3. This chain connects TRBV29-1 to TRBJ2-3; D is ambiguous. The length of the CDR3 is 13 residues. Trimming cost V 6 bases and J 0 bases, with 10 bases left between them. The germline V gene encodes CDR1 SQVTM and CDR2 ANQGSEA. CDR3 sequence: CSVGGRSTDTQYF. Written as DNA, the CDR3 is TGCAGCGTCGGCGGACGGAGCACAGATACGCAGTATTTT.

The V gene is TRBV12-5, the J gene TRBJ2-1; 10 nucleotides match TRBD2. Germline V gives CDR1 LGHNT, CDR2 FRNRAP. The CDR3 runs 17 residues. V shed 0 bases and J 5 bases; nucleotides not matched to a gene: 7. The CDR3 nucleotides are TGTGCTAGTGGTTTGGTGCCCGGGACTAGCGCTAACAATGAGCAGTTCTTC. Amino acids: CASGLVPGTSANNEQFF.

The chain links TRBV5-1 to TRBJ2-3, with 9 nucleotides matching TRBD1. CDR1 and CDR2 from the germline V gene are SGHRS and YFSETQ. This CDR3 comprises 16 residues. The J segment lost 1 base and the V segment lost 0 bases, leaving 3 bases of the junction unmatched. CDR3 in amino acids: CASSLVGQGGTDTQYF. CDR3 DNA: TGCGCCAGCAGCTTGGTGGGACAGGGAGGCACAGATACGCAGTATTTT.

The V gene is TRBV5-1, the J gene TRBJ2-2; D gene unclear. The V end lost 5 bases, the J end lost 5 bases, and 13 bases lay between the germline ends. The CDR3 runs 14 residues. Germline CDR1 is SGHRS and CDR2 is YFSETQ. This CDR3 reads CASSPSPLTGELFF. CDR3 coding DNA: TGCGCCAGCAGTCCCTCCCCACTAACCGGGGAGCTGTTTTTT.

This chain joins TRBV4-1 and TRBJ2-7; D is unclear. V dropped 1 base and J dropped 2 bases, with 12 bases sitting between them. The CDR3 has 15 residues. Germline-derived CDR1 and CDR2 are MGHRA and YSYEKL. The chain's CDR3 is CASSQADNGAYEQYF. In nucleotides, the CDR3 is TGCGCCAGCAGCCAAGCTGATAATGGCGCCTACGAGCAGTACTTC.

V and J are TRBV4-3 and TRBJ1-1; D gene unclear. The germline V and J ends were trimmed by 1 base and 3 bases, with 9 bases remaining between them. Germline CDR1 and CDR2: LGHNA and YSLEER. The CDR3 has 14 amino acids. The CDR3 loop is CASSQGPGDTEAFF. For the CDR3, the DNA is TGCGCCAGCAGCCAAGGCCCCGGGGACACTGAAGCTTTCTTT.

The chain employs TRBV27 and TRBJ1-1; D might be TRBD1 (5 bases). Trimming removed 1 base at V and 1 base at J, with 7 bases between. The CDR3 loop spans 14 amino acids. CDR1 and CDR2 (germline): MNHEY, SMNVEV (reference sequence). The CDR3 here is CASSLWGGNTEAFF. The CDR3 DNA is TGTGCCAGCAGTTTATGGGGGGGGAACACTGAAGCTTTCTTT.

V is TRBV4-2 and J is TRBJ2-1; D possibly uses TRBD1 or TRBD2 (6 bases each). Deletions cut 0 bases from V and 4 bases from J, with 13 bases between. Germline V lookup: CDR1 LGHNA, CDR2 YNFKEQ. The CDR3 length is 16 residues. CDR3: CASSQEGAGTYNEQFF. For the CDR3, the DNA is TGTGCCAGCAGCCAAGAGGGGGCGGGAACGTACAATGAGCAGTTCTTC.

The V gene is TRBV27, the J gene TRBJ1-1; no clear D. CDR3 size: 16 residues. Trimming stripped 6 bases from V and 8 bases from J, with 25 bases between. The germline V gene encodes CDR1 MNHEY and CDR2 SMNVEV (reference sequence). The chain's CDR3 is CASSSWEGGGTREAFF. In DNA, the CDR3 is TGTGCCAGCAGCAGTTGGGAGGGCGGTGGAACGAGGGAAGCTTTCTTT.

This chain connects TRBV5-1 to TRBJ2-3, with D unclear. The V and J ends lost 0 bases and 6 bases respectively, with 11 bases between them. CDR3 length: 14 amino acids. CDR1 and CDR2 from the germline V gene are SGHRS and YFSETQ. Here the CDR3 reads CASSLVGPQDTQYF. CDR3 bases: TGCGCCAGCAGCTTGGTGGGCCCCCAGGATACGCAGTATTTT.

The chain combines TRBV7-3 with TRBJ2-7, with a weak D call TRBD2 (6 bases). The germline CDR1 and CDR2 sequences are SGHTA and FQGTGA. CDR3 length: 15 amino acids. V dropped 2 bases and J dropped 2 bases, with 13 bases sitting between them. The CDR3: CASSLSGTSTYEQYF. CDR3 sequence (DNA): TGTGCCAGCAGCTTATCTGGGACTTCCACCTACGAGCAGTACTTC.

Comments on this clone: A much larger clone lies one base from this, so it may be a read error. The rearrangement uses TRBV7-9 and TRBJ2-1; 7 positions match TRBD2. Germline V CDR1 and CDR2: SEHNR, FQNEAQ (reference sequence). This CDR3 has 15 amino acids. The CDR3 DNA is TGTGCCAACAGCTTATACTTAGCGGGTAACAATGAGCAGTTCTTC. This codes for CANSLYLAGNNEQFF.

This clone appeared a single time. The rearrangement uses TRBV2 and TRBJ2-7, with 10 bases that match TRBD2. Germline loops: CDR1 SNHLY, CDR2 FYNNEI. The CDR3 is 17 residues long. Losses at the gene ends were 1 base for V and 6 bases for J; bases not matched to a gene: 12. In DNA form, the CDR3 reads TGTGCCAGCAGTGAAGGTAGCGGGTCTAGCGGGAGTCGCGAGCAGTACTTC. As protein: CASSEGSGSSGSREQYF.

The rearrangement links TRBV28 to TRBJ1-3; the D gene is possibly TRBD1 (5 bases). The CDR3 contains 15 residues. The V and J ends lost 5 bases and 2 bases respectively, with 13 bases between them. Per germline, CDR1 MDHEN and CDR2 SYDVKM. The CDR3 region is CASSPGGTPGNTIYF. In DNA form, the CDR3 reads TGTGCCAGCAGTCCTGGCGGGACTCCTGGAAACACCATATATTTT. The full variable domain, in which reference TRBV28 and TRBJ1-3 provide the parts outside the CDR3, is DVKVTQSSRYLVKRTGEKVFLECVQDMDHENMFWYRQDPGLGLRLIYFSYDVKMKEKGDIPEGYSVSREKKERFSLILESASTNQTSMYLCASSPGGTPGNTIYFGEGSWLTVV.

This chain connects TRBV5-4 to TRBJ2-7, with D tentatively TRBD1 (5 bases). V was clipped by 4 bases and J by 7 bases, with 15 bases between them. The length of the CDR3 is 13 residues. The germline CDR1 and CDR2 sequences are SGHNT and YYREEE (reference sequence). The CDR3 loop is CASSPYDSLEQYF. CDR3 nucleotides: TGTGCCAGCAGCCCGTACGACAGCCTGGAGCAGTACTTC.

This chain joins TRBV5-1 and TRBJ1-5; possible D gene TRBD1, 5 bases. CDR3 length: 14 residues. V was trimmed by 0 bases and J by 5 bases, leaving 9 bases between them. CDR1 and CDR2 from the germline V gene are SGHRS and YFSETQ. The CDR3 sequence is CASSLGGTYQPQHF. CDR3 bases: TGCGCCAGCAGCTTGGGGGGCACCTATCAGCCCCAGCATTTT.

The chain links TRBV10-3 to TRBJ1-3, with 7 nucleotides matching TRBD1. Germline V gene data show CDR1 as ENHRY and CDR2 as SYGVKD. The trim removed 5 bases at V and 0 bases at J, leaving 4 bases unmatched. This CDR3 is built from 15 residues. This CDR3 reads CAISLDRSSGNTIYF. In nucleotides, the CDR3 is TGTGCCATCAGTTTGGACAGGTCCTCTGGAAACACCATATATTTT.

The CDR3 bases are TGTGCCAGTAGTCTCCGGGGCAGTTCGGGAACTGAAGCTTTCTTT. Amino acids: CASSLRGSSGTEAFF. The chain carries TRBV19 and TRBJ1-1; D possibly corresponds to TRBD1 (5 bases). The CDR3 covers 15 residues. V was cut by 5 bases and J by 5 bases, with 18 bases left in between. Germline lookup yields CDR1 LNHDA and CDR2 SQIVND (reference sequence).

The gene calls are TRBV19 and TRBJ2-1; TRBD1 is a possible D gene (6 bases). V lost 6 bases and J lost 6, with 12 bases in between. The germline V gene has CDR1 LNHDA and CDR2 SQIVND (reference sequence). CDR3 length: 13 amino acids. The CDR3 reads CASRGGPTNEQFF. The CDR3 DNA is TGTGCCAGTAGAGGGGGACCCACCAATGAGCAGTTCTTC.

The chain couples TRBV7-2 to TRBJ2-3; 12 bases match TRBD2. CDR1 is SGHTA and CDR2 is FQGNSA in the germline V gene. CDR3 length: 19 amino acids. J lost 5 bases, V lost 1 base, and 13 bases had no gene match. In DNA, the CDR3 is TGTGCCAGCAGCTTAGGGACTAGCGGGACCTACCCTATGAGAGATACGCAGTATTTT. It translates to CASSLGTSGTYPMRDTQYF.

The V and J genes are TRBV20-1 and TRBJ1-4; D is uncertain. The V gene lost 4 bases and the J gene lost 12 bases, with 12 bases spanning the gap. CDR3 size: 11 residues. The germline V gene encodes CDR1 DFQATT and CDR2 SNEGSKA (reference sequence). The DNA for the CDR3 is TGCAGTGCTATCCGGGATCAGCAACTGTTTTTT. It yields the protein CSAIRDQQLFF.

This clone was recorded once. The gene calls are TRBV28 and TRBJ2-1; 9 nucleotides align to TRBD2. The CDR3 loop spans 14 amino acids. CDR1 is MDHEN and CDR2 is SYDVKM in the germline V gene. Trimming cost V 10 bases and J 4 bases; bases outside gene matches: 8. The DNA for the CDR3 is TGTGCCACCCGTAGCGGGAGCCGTTACAATGAGCAGTTCTTC. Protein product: CATRSGSRYNEQFF.

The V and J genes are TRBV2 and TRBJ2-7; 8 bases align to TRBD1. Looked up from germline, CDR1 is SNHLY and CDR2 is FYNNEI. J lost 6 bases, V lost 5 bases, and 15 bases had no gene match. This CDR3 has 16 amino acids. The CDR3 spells CASSPQRGQGLSEQYF. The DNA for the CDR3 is TGTGCCAGCAGTCCCCAGCGAGGACAGGGTTTGTCCGAGCAGTACTTC.

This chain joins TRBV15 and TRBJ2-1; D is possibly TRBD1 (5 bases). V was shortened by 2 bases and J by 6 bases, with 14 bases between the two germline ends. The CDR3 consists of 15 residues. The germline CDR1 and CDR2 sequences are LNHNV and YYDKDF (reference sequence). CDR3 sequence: CATSRLSRQSNEQFF. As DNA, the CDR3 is TGTGCCACCAGCAGACTTTCCCGACAGAGCAATGAGCAGTTCTTC.

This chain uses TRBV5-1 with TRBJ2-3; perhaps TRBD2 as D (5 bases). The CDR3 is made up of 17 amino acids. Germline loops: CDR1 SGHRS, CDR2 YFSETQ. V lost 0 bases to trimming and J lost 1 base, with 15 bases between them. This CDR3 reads CASSLARERPRTDTQYF. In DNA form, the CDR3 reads TGCGCCAGCAGCTTGGCACGAGAGCGGCCTCGCACAGATACGCAGTATTTT.

The CDR3 reads CASSQTWDRGYEQYF. The CDR3 DNA is TGCGCCAGCAGCCAGACCTGGGACAGGGGTTACGAGCAGTACTTC. V is TRBV5-1 and J is TRBJ2-5, with 10 bases that match TRBD1. The DNA end is a closer match to TRBJ2-7, so the J assignment may be wrong. The CDR3 loop spans 15 amino acids. CDR1 and CDR2 (germline): SGHRS, YFSETQ.

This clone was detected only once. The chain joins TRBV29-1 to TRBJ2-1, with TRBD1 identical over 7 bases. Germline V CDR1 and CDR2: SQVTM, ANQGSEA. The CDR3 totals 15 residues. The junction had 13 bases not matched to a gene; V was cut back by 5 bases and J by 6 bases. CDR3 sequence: CSVPQGPIPRNEQFF. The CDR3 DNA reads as TGCAGCGTTCCACAGGGGCCCATCCCACGCAATGAGCAGTTCTTC.